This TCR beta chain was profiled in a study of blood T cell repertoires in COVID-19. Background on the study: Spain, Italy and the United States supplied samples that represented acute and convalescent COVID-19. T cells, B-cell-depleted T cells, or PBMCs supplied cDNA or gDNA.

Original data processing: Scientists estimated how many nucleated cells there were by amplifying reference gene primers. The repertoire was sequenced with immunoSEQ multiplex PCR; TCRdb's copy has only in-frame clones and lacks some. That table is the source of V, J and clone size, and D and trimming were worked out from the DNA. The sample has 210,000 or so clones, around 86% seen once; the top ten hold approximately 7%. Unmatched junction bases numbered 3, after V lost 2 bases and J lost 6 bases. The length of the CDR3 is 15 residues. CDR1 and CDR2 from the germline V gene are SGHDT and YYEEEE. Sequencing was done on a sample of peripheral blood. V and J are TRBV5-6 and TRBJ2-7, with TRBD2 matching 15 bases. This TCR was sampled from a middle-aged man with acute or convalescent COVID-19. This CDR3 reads CASSFGLAGGAEQYF. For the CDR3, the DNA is TGTGCCAGCAGCTTTGGACTAGCGGGGGGGGCCGAGCAGTACTTC.